The 31 T cell receptor beta chains in this list originate from one sample, sequenced in a study of identifying expanded T cells in peripheral blood (dated by TCRdb to about 2019). The library was prepared using the immunoSEQ multiplex PCR assay. This is the immuneACCESS table as TCRdb keeps it, with only in-frame sequences that have V and J called. A part of the clones is gone; compared with another copy, unresolved V genes explain less than half, and the rest is unexplained. Within this sample are around 50,000 clones, with roughly 87% of them counted one time only. Roughly 3.5% of the sample comes from the top ten. Sequencing was done on a sample of blood. These receptor sequences come from a person aged 18 to 70 in good health.

The gene calls are TRBV30 and TRBJ1-2, with D unclear. Germline-derived CDR1 and CDR2 are GTSNPN and SVGIG (reference sequence). The CDR3 totals 12 residues. V dropped 1 base and J dropped 1 base, with 4 bases sitting between them. The CDR3 loop is CAWSGVNYGYTF. DNA of the CDR3: TGTGCCTGGAGTGGGGTTAACTATGGCTACACCTTC.

This chain links TRBV5-4 with TRBJ1-2; D uncertain. The CDR3 contains 16 residues. The germline V gene has CDR1 SGHNT and CDR2 YYREEE (reference sequence). The V gene lost 2 bases and the J gene lost 4 bases, with 18 bases spanning the gap. The CDR3 region has the DNA TGTGCCAGCAGCTTTTTCCCTCGATGGAACCTCTATGGCTACACCTTC. It codes for CASSFFPRWNLYGYTF.

The chain recombines TRBV14 with TRBJ2-3, with D perhaps matching TRBD1 (6 bases). From germline, CDR1 is SGHDN and CDR2 FVKESK. The CDR3 has 15 residues. V lost 6 bases to trimming and J lost 3 bases, with 16 bases between them. CDR3 in DNA: TGTGCCAGCAGTTCCGGGACACCCAGGACAGATACGCAGTATTTT. Translated, it gives CASSSGTPRTDTQYF.

V and J are TRBV4-2 and TRBJ2-5, with TRBD2 identical over 13 bases. V lost 1 base and J lost 3; bases outside the gene matches: 5. In germline, CDR1 is LGHNA, CDR2 YNFKEQ. The CDR3 extends over 17 amino acids. The CDR3 loop is CASSQVGTSGREETQYF. In DNA form, the CDR3 reads TGTGCCAGCAGCCAAGTGGGCACTAGCGGGAGGGAAGAGACCCAGTACTTC.

CDR3 sequence reads: CASSIAGQETQYF. In DNA form, the CDR3 reads TGTGCCAGCAGCATAGCGGGCCAAGAGACCCAGTACTTC. This rearrangement joins TRBV5-4 to TRBJ2-5, with 7 bases lining up with TRBD2. Trimming removed 4 bases from V and 1 base from J; junction bases left unmatched: 1. The CDR3 loop spans 13 amino acids. Germline CDR1 reads SGHNT; CDR2 reads YYREEE (reference sequence). The full variable domain, with the rest looked up from reference TRBV5-4 and TRBJ2-5, is ETGVTQSPTHLIKTRGQQVTLRCSSQSGHNTVSWYQQALGQGPQFIFQYYREEENGRGNFPPRFSGLQFPNYSSELNVNALELDDSALYLCASSIAGQETQYFGPGTRLLVL.

This chain uses TRBV28 with TRBJ1-4; possible D gene TRBD1, 6 bases. Trimming removed 3 bases at V and 8 bases at J, with 13 bases between. The CDR3 totals 14 residues. Germline assignment: CDR1 MDHEN and CDR2 SYDVKM. CDR3 amino acids: CASSFHGTFEKLFF. The DNA for the CDR3 is TGTGCCAGCAGTTTCCATGGGACATTCGAAAAACTGTTTTTT.

This chain links TRBV18 with TRBJ2-7, with 7 bases matching TRBD1. Germline lookup yields CDR1 KGHSH and CDR2 LQKENI. The CDR3 has 15 residues. Germline trimming cut 3 bases from V and 1 base from J; bases unmatched to any gene: 6. CDR3 protein: CASSPTGVESYEQYF. The CDR3 DNA follows: TGTGCCAGCTCACCCACAGGGGTAGAGTCCTACGAGCAGTACTTC.

This clone was counted a few times. V and J are TRBV5-8 and TRBJ2-1, with D maybe TRBD2 (6 bases). Trimming stripped 0 bases from V and 3 bases from J, with 10 bases between. The length of the CDR3 is 15 residues. Germline V gene data show CDR1 as SGHTS and CDR2 as YDEGEE. The CDR3 DNA reads as TGTGCCAGCAGCTTGGGACTAGTGAGCTACAATGAGCAGTTCTTC. It yields the protein CASSLGLVSYNEQFF.

This rearrangement joins TRBV13 to TRBJ1-1, with a tentative D call TRBD1 (5 bases). Germline assignment: CDR1 PRHDT and CDR2 FYEKMQ (reference sequence). The CDR3 is 15 residues long. Trimming removed 4 bases from V and 10 bases from J, with 22 bases in between. This CDR3 is CASSSAGTDSRRAFF. The CDR3 nucleotides read TGTGCCAGCAGCTCAGCCGGGACCGACTCCCGGAGAGCTTTCTTT. Full variable domain (rest looked up from reference TRBV13 and TRBJ1-1): AAGVIQSPRHLIKEKRETATLKCYPIPRHDTVYWYQQGPGQDPQFLISFYEKMQSDKGSIPDRFSAQQFSDYHSELNMSSLELGDSALYFCASSSAGTDSRRAFFGQGTRLTVV.

This sequence joins TRBV5-1 and TRBJ1-2; D remains ambiguous. V lost 5 bases and J lost 7, with 15 bases in between. From germline, CDR1 is SGHRS and CDR2 YFSETQ. The CDR3 is 13 amino acids. This CDR3 reads CASSMEGYGGYTF. The CDR3 nucleotides are TGCGCCAGCAGTATGGAGGGTTATGGTGGCTACACCTTC.

The rearrangement uses TRBV12-5 and TRBJ1-3; D gene unclear. The CDR3 consists of 11 residues. V lost 7 bases and J lost 4, with 5 bases in between. Per the germline V gene, CDR1 is LGHNT and CDR2 is FRNRAP. CDR3 sequence reads: CASAWGNTIYF. CDR3 DNA sequence: TGTGCTAGTGCTTGGGGAAACACCATATATTTT.

This clone was found once. J is TRBJ2-7 and V is TRBV18, with D perhaps given as TRBD1 or TRBD2 (5 bases each). V was pared by 3 bases and J by 3 bases, with 12 bases between. Germline CDR1 and CDR2: KGHSH and LQKENI. The CDR3 extends over 14 amino acids. This CDR3 reads CASSPGTENYEQYF. CDR3 nucleotide sequence: TGTGCCAGCTCACCGGGGACGGAAAACTACGAGCAGTACTTC.

The V gene is TRBV5-1, the J gene TRBJ2-5, with D hard to call. The V end was cut by 1 base, the J end by 5 bases, with 3 bases between. This CDR3 is 11 amino acids long. From germline, CDR1 is SGHRS and CDR2 YFSETQ. The CDR3 coding sequence is TGCGCCAGCAGCTTGTTGGAGACCCAGTACTTC. It is translated as CASSLLETQYF.

The chain uses TRBV12-5 and TRBJ2-2; D perhaps matches TRBD2 (6 bases). The CDR3 consists of 14 residues. Germline V gene sequence: CDR1 LGHNT, CDR2 FRNRAP. CDR3 sequence reads: CLKKQDYNTGELFF. The CDR3 DNA follows: TGTCTCAAAAAACAGGACTACAACACCGGGGAGCTGTTTTTT.

The rearrangement links TRBV7-2 to TRBJ2-7; no clear D. Trimming removed 1 base from V and 1 base from J, with 11 bases in between. The CDR3 sequence is 15 residues long. CDR1 and CDR2 (germline): SGHTA, FQGNSA. CDR3 nucleotides: TGTGCCAGCAGCTTAGGTCCGCAGCCTTCCTACGAGCAGTACTTC. It translates to CASSLGPQPSYEQYF.

This clone turned up a few times. The chain has TRBV2 and TRBJ1-6, with 7 bases identical to TRBD1. The germline CDR1 and CDR2 sequences are SNHLY and FYNNEI. The CDR3 loop spans 14 amino acids. V was pared by 6 bases and J by 8 bases, with 7 bases of the junction left unmatched. CDR3 nucleotide sequence: TGTGCCAGCAGCTTGGGACAGAAGGATTCACCCCTCCACTTT. It yields the protein CASSLGQKDSPLHF. The full variable domain, with the rest looked up from reference TRBV2 and TRBJ1-6, is EPEVTQTPSHQVTQMGQEVILRCVPISNHLYFYWYRQILGQKVEFLVSFYNNEISEKSEIFDDQFSVERPDGSNFTLKIRSTKLEDSAMYFCASSLGQKDSPLHFGNGTRLTVT.

This clone has more than one count but fewer than ten. The chain recombines TRBV6-4 with TRBJ1-1, with unresolved D. The CDR3 extends over 13 amino acids. The germline CDR1 and CDR2 sequences are MRHNA and SNTAGT. V was cut by 3 bases and J by 1 base, with 6 bases left in between. The CDR3, as DNA: TGTGCCAGCAGTGAAGACGGGAACACTGAAGCTTTCTTT. Translated, it gives CASSEDGNTEAFF.

For the CDR3, the DNA is TGCAGCGTTGTGCGGGGAGGTGAGACCCAGTACTTC. It yields the protein CSVVRGGETQYF. The chain recombines TRBV29-1 with TRBJ2-5, with a possible D match to TRBD2 (6 bases). Trimming shortened V by 4 bases and J by 5 bases, and 11 bases separated the two germline ends. CDR1 is SQVTM and CDR2 is ANQGSEA in the germline V gene. There are 12 residues in the CDR3.

V gene TRBV4-3 combines with J gene TRBJ2-1; D not certain. Germline loops: CDR1 LGHNA, CDR2 YSLEER. Trimming cost V 0 bases and J 8 bases, with 14 bases left between them. This CDR3 is built from 15 residues. CDR3 region: CASSQEGTVWDEQFF. The CDR3 nucleotides are TGCGCCAGCAGCCAAGAAGGAACAGTCTGGGATGAGCAGTTCTTC.

The sample holds one count of this clone. This sequence joins TRBV6-5 and TRBJ1-2; 7 bases are shared with TRBD1. Trimming took 0 bases from V and 4 from J; bases not matched to a gene: 8. Germline assignment: CDR1 MNHEY and CDR2 SVGAGI. The CDR3 has 16 residues. CDR3 protein: CASSYSRAGGGYGYTF. The CDR3 DNA sequence: TGTGCCAGCAGTTACTCCAGGGCAGGGGGAGGCTATGGCTACACCTTC.

This sequence joins TRBV7-9 and TRBJ2-4, with 9 positions matching TRBD1. V shed 6 bases and J 4 bases; nucleotides not matched to a gene: 7. The CDR3 is 15 residues long. Germline CDR1 reads SEHNR; CDR2 reads FQNEAQ (reference sequence). CDR3 sequence reads: CASRTTGTGKNIQYF. DNA of the CDR3: TGTGCCAGCAGGACAACCGGGACAGGGAAAAACATTCAGTACTTC.

This sequence joins TRBV6-6 and TRBJ2-7; TRBD1 matches at 8 bases. The CDR3 consists of 14 residues. Germline CDR1 MNHNY, CDR2 SVGAGI (reference sequence). V gave up 6 bases and J gave up 7 bases; unmatched junction bases: 11. The CDR3 here is CASRPGQVSGEQYF. CDR3 coding DNA: TGTGCCAGCAGACCGGGACAGGTCTCCGGGGAGCAGTACTTC.

V usage is TRBV15 and J usage is TRBJ2-1; 10 bases align to TRBD2. The V and J ends lost 0 bases and 10 bases, in that order; junction bases with no gene match: 6. The CDR3 is 15 amino acids. Per germline, CDR1 LNHNV and CDR2 YYDKDF (reference sequence). The CDR3 nucleotides read TGTGCCACCAGCAGAGAACTCACTAGCGGGATGGAGCAGTTCTTC. This encodes CATSRELTSGMEQFF.

The chain carries TRBV5-4 and TRBJ1-2; 7 bases are a match to TRBD1. Germline CDR1 reads SGHNT; CDR2 reads YYREEE (reference sequence). The V and J ends lost 3 bases and 2 bases, in that order; junction bases with no gene match: 1. This CDR3 region has 13 residues. The CDR3 coding sequence is TGTGCCAGCAGCTCGGGACAGAACTATGGCTACACCTTC. Amino acid sequence: CASSSGQNYGYTF.

V and J are TRBV5-1 and TRBJ1-2; D is undetermined. Trimming pared 0 bases from V and 3 bases from J, leaving 9 bases between. CDR3 length: 14 amino acids. Germline CDR1 reads SGHRS; CDR2 reads YFSETQ. CDR3 sequence reads: CASSLEGLDYGYTF. CDR3 in DNA: TGCGCCAGCAGCTTGGAAGGGTTGGACTATGGCTACACCTTC.

The chain is built from TRBV6-5 and TRBJ2-5; D is tentatively TRBD1 or TRBD2 (5 bases each). Germline-derived CDR1 and CDR2 are MNHEY and SVGAGI. The CDR3 has 15 amino acids. V was clipped by 6 bases and J by 5 bases, with 19 bases between them. The DNA of the CDR3 is TGTGCCAGCAGAAACGTCGCAGGGACGGAGGAGACCCAGTACTTC. As protein: CASRNVAGTEETQYF.

The chain couples TRBV5-1 to TRBJ2-6, with D perhaps matching TRBD1 or TRBD2 (5 bases each). The V end was cut by 2 bases, the J end by 0 bases, with 6 bases between. The CDR3 extends over 15 amino acids. Germline CDR1 is SGHRS and CDR2 is YFSETQ. The CDR3 protein is CASSFGGSGANVLTF. DNA for the CDR3: TGCGCCAGCAGCTTTGGGGGCTCTGGGGCCAACGTCCTGACTTTC.

The chain is built from TRBV29-1 and TRBJ1-2; D remains unclear. The CDR3 is 12 residues long. Per germline, CDR1 SQVTM and CDR2 ANQGSEA. V was trimmed by 6 bases and J by 2 bases, leaving 10 bases between them. CDR3 nucleotides: TGCAGCGTGTCCCTATCCAACTATGGCTACACCTTC. Its translation is CSVSLSNYGYTF. Based on the CDR3 plus reference TRBV29-1 and TRBJ1-2, the full variable domain is SAVISQKPSRDICQRGTSLTIQCQVDSQVTMMFWYRQQPGQSLTLIATANQGSEATYESGFVIDKFPISRPNLTFSTLTVSNMSPEDSSIYLCSVSLSNYGYTFGSGTRLTVV.

The J gene is TRBJ1-2, the V gene TRBV7-2; D not certain. The CDR3 is 12 residues long. V gave up 5 bases and J gave up 5 bases, with 9 bases separating them. Germline lookup yields CDR1 SGHTA and CDR2 FQGNSA. In DNA form, the CDR3 reads TGTGCCAGCAGCCGGACCCCGTATGGCTACACCTTC. Translated: CASSRTPYGYTF.

This chain connects TRBV11-2 to TRBJ1-2; no reliable D call. Germline V gene data show CDR1 as SGHAT and CDR2 as FQNNGV. The CDR3 covers 13 residues. Trimming pared 3 bases from V and 3 bases from J, leaving 8 bases between. This CDR3 is CASSFVGYYGYTF. The DNA of the CDR3 is TGTGCCAGCAGCTTTGTCGGATACTATGGCTACACCTTC.

This chain links TRBV13 with TRBJ2-7; a weak D match, TRBD1 (5 bases). This CDR3 contains 13 residues. Trimming pared 3 bases from V and 7 bases from J, leaving 13 bases between. In germline, CDR1 is PRHDT, CDR2 FYEKMQ (reference sequence). CDR3 region: CASSFRQRGEQYF. Written as DNA, the CDR3 is TGTGCCAGCAGCTTCCGACAGCGTGGAGAGCAGTACTTC.